Each of the 30 T cell receptor beta chains below was sequenced from the same sample in a study of blood T cell repertoires in COVID-19. Only in-frame clones appear in the TCRdb table, and some are missing; sequencing was by immunoSEQ multiplex PCR. The sample lists approximately 150,000 clones; roughly 86% were seen once. Sequences were obtained from peripheral blood. These receptors were taken from a human donor with acute or convalescent COVID-19. The donor label of this sample is uncertain.

The rearrangement joins TRBV7-2 to TRBJ1-4; D uncertain. The length of the CDR3 is 15 residues. Per germline, CDR1 SGHTA and CDR2 FQGNSA. Trimming shortened V by 1 base and J by 7 bases, and 13 bases separated the two germline ends. CDR3 sequence (DNA): TGTGCCAGCAGCTTAGTAACCGGTAATGGTGAAAAACTGTTTTTT. Encoded protein: CASSLVTGNGEKLFF.

The V and J genes are TRBV6-2 or TRBV6-3 and TRBJ1-5; 8 nucleotides match TRBD1. J was trimmed by 2 bases and V by 4 bases; bases with no gene match: 10. Germline assignment: CDR1 MNHEY and CDR2 SVGEGT. CDR3 length: 17 residues. The CDR3 loop is CASSSRQGRDRNQPQHF. The DNA of the CDR3 is TGTGCCAGCAGTTCCCGACAGGGGAGGGATCGCAATCAGCCCCAGCATTTT.

The genes are TRBV19 and TRBJ2-3, with D unclear. In germline, CDR1 is LNHDA, CDR2 SQIVND (reference sequence). CDR3 length equals 14 residues. Trimming removed 4 bases at V and 4 bases at J, with 12 bases between. The DNA for the CDR3 is TGTGCCAGTAGTAGCTCGCGGTCGGCAGATACGCAGTATTTT. This sequence encodes CASSSSRSADTQYF.

DNA for the CDR3: TGTGCCAGTAGTCCCCCGGGAACTAATGAAAAACTGTTTTTT. Protein sequence: CASSPPGTNEKLFF. The V and J genes are TRBV19 and TRBJ1-4, with D uncertain. Trimming removed 5 bases from V and 1 base from J, with 8 bases in between. CDR1 LNHDA and CDR2 SQIVND come from the germline V gene (reference sequence). The CDR3 is 14 residues long.

This clone has a single count. The chain recombines TRBV9 with TRBJ1-6; maybe TRBD1 (5 bases). Germline loops: CDR1 SGDLS, CDR2 YYNGEE. The CDR3 loop spans 16 amino acids. V lost 4 bases to trimming and J lost 3 bases, with 14 bases between them. CDR3 sequence: CASSSIQGNYNSPLHF. CDR3 sequence (DNA): TGTGCCAGCAGCTCAATCCAGGGAAACTATAATTCACCCCTCCACTTT.

The V gene is TRBV4-2, the J gene TRBJ1-6; tentatively, D is TRBD1 (6 bases). Germline loops: CDR1 LGHNA, CDR2 YNFKEQ. Trimming took 3 bases from V and 5 from J, leaving 20 bases between them. CDR3 size: 18 residues. The CDR3 bases are TGTGCCAGCAGCCAGATGGTCTGGGGGGGCGGAAATAATTCACCCCTCCACTTT. Protein product: CASSQMVWGGGNNSPLHF.

The rearrangement links TRBV7-6 to TRBJ1-3; D is possibly TRBD1 (5 bases). CDR1 is SGHVS, CDR2 FNYEAQ, per germline. This CDR3 spans 17 amino acids. V was pared by 3 bases and J by 0 bases, with 15 bases between. The CDR3 protein is CASSLNRFRVSGNTIYF. The DNA of the CDR3 is TGTGCCAGCAGCTTGAACAGGTTCCGTGTCTCTGGAAACACCATATATTTT.

The sample holds many counts of this clone. The V and J genes are TRBV5-8 and TRBJ1-5; no reliable D call. Germline values: CDR1 SGHTS, CDR2 YDEGEE. The CDR3 sequence is 12 residues long. The V end lost 4 bases, the J end lost 4 bases, and 6 bases lay between the germline ends. CDR3 region: CASSPQNQPQHF. The CDR3 DNA sequence: TGTGCCAGCAGCCCGCAGAATCAGCCCCAGCATTTT.

The gene calls are TRBV25-1 and TRBJ2-1; D call uncertain. The germline gives CDR1 MGHDK, CDR2 SYGVNS. Trimming pared 5 bases from V and 7 bases from J, leaving 9 bases between. The CDR3 length is 12 residues. CDR3 sequence (DNA): TGTGCCAGCAGTCCAAGCTGGAATGAGCAGTTCTTC. Amino acids: CASSPSWNEQFF.

This chain joins TRBV2 and TRBJ1-2; 7 bases are a match to TRBD1. In germline, CDR1 is SNHLY, CDR2 FYNNEI. The V gene end was trimmed by 5 bases and the J gene end by 8 bases; junction bases not matched to a gene: 5. The CDR3 loop spans 12 amino acids. The CDR3 nucleotides are TGTGCCAGCAGTTACCACAGGGGCGGCTACACCTTC. Protein product: CASSYHRGGYTF.

The J gene is TRBJ1-5, the V gene TRBV29-1, with 10 positions matching TRBD1. Trimming cost V 5 bases and J 4 bases; bases outside gene matches: 11. Germline CDR1 and CDR2: SQVTM and ANQGSEA. CDR3 size: 16 residues. Written as DNA, the CDR3 is TGCAGCGTTCGGGACAGGGGAAATAACGGGAATCAGCCCCAGCATTTT. It yields the protein CSVRDRGNNGNQPQHF.

The chain employs TRBV5-1 and TRBJ2-2, with 7 nucleotides matching TRBD1. CDR1 SGHRS and CDR2 YFSETQ come from the germline V gene. V was pared by 10 bases and J by 0 bases, with 12 bases of the junction left unmatched. CDR3 length: 16 amino acids. The CDR3 coding sequence is TGCGCCGTGCGCGCACAGGGGCTCTCGAACACCGGGGAGCTGTTTTTT. Translated, it gives CAVRAQGLSNTGELFF.

The chain carries TRBV19 and TRBJ2-7; the D gene is possibly TRBD2 (5 bases). There are 16 residues in the CDR3. V shed 7 bases and J shed 2 bases, with 21 bases lying between them. In germline, CDR1 is LNHDA, CDR2 SQIVND (reference sequence). The CDR3 nucleotides are TGTGCCAGTACCCCCCAATGGAGGCAGGCAGCCTACGAGCAGTACTTC. This translates into CASTPQWRQAAYEQYF.

As concerns this clone: At one of its ends the junction is not consistent with the germline gene, which may arise from a read error. The chain employs TRBV18 and TRBJ1-2; no firm D call. This CDR3 spans 14 amino acids. Germline values: CDR1 KGHSH, CDR2 LQKENI. In nucleotides, the CDR3 is TGTGCCAGTTCACAACTCTCAGCGGACTATGGCTACACCTTC. It translates to CASSQLSADYGYTF.

The genes are TRBV24-1 and TRBJ2-5, with 9 bases fitting TRBD1. V gave up 12 bases and J gave up 4 bases; unmatched junction bases: 8. Germline V gives CDR1 KGHDR, CDR2 SFDVKD. The CDR3 is 13 amino acids. CDR3 loop: CAVGQGMGETQYF. CDR3 in DNA: TGTGCCGTGGGACAGGGTATGGGAGAGACCCAGTACTTC.

On this clone itself: This sample also contains other DNA sequences that code for the same CDR3. The V gene is TRBV5-1, the J gene TRBJ1-4; TRBD1 aligns across 7 bases. The CDR3 runs to 13 residues. V dropped 5 bases and J dropped 4; count of bases not matched to a gene: 2. Germline V gives CDR1 SGHRS, CDR2 YFSETQ. CDR3 protein: CASSRDSNEKLFF. As DNA, the CDR3 is TGCGCCAGCAGTAGGGACAGTAATGAAAAACTGTTTTTT.

This chain joins TRBV5-1 and TRBJ2-4; TRBD2 agrees at 11 bases. The J segment lost 1 base and the V segment lost 4 bases, leaving 13 bases of the junction unmatched. Germline-derived CDR1 and CDR2 are SGHRS and YFSETQ. The CDR3 is 19 amino acids. CDR3 sequence (DNA): TGCGCCAGCAGCGCCTTAACTAGCGGGGGACCCGGGGCCAAAAACATTCAGTACTTC. Its translation: CASSALTSGGPGAKNIQYF.

The rearrangement uses TRBV6-6 and TRBJ2-3; TRBD2 matches at 7 bases. Germline values: CDR1 MNHNY, CDR2 SVGAGI (reference sequence). Trimming took 5 bases from V and 3 from J; bases not matched to a gene: 8. The CDR3 consists of 15 residues. CDR3 DNA: TGTGCCAGCAGTGCCGTGGGGGGGTTGACAGATACGCAGTATTTT. It encodes CASSAVGGLTDTQYF.

The rearrangement uses TRBV7-2 and TRBJ2-3, with TRBD2 matching 9 bases. The V and J ends lost 2 bases and 1 base, in that order; junction bases with no gene match: 4. The CDR3 length is 16 residues. CDR1 and CDR2 (germline): SGHTA, FQGNSA. The CDR3 reads CASSLIAGAGTDTQYF. The CDR3 DNA follows: TGTGCCAGCAGCTTAATAGCGGGGGCCGGCACAGATACGCAGTATTTT.

The V call is TRBV5-1, the J call TRBJ1-1; TRBD1 aligns across 9 bases. There are 16 residues in the CDR3. Trimming cost V 3 bases and J 1 base; bases outside gene matches: 7. Germline loops: CDR1 SGHRS, CDR2 YFSETQ. CDR3 DNA: TGCGCCAGCAGCTCGGGACAGGGAGTGTGGAACACTGAAGCTTTCTTT. The encoded protein is CASSSGQGVWNTEAFF.

The chain combines TRBV29-1 with TRBJ1-2; no clear D. This CDR3 spans 14 amino acids. Germline lookup yields CDR1 SQVTM and CDR2 ANQGSEA. The germline V and J ends were trimmed by 5 bases and 4 bases, with 17 bases remaining between them. CDR3 bases: TGCAGCGTTAAGTCGTCAGGACGGGGCTATGGCTACACCTTC. This codes for CSVKSSGRGYGYTF.

This chain joins TRBV5-1 and TRBJ2-7; the D gene is possibly TRBD2 (6 bases). V dropped 2 bases and J dropped 2 bases, with 8 bases sitting between them. CDR3 size: 13 residues. Germline V CDR1 and CDR2: SGHRS, YFSETQ. Here the CDR3 DNA reads TGCGCCAGCAGCTTACTAGCCGCCTACGAGCAGTACTTC. Protein product: CASSLLAAYEQYF. The variable domain in full, completed from reference TRBV5-1 and TRBJ2-7, reads KAGVTQTPRYLIKTRGQQVTLSCSPISGHRSVSWYQQTPGQGLQFLFEYFSETQRNKGNFPGRFSGRQFSNSRSEMNVSTLELGDSALYLCASSLLAAYEQYFGPGTRLTVT.

The V gene is TRBV4-1, the J gene TRBJ2-1, with 14 bases lining up with TRBD2. This CDR3 is 20 amino acids long. Germline CDR1 reads MGHRA; CDR2 reads YSYEKL. The trim removed 3 bases at V and 4 bases at J, leaving 14 bases unmatched. The CDR3 sequence is CASSHLWSQTSGGGYNEQFF. In DNA form, the CDR3 reads TGCGCCAGCAGCCACCTCTGGTCACAGACTAGCGGGGGGGGATACAATGAGCAGTTCTTC.

In this sample, this clone turned up a few times. V and J are TRBV9 and TRBJ1-3; possibly TRBD1 for D (5 bases). This CDR3 contains 16 residues. Germline lookup yields CDR1 SGDLS and CDR2 YYNGEE. V shed 2 bases and J shed 4 bases, with 16 bases lying between them. CDR3 sequence (DNA): TGTGCCAGCAGCGTGGGAGGTACGGGGCCGGGAAACACCATATATTTT. It yields the protein CASSVGGTGPGNTIYF.

V and J are TRBV12-3 or TRBV12-4 and TRBJ1-5; D possibly corresponds to TRBD1 (6 bases). V lost 5 bases to trimming and J lost 9 bases, with 11 bases between them. The CDR3 extends over 12 amino acids. The CDR3 nucleotides are TGTGCCAGCAGTACGGACAGACCGCCCCAGCATTTT. Translating gives CASSTDRPPQHF.

The chain combines TRBV6-2 or TRBV6-3 with TRBJ2-3, with 8 bases fitting TRBD2. The CDR3 extends over 17 amino acids. The germline V gene encodes CDR1 MNHEY and CDR2 SVGEGT. Losses at the gene ends were 4 bases for V and 2 bases for J; bases not matched to a gene: 11. The CDR3 sequence: CASSSGSGGPDTDTQYF. Written as DNA, the CDR3 is TGTGCCAGCAGTTCTGGGAGCGGGGGCCCGGACACAGATACGCAGTATTTT.

The V call is TRBV4-2, the J call TRBJ2-7, with 10 bases lining up with TRBD1. Germline V gives CDR1 LGHNA, CDR2 YNFKEQ. V lost 4 bases, J lost 3 bases, and 3 bases stayed unmatched. CDR3 length: 14 amino acids. This CDR3 reads CASSPGTGVYEQYF. CDR3 sequence (DNA): TGTGCCAGCAGCCCCGGGACAGGGGTCTACGAGCAGTACTTC.

The chain is built from TRBV9 and TRBJ2-5; no clear D gene. Germline CDR1 and CDR2: SGDLS and YYNGEE. This CDR3 contains 14 residues. Trimming removed 4 bases from V and 0 bases from J, with 10 bases in between. The CDR3, as DNA: TGTGCCAGCAGCCCCTCAAGCAACCAAGAGACCCAGTACTTC. It translates to CASSPSSNQETQYF.

This rearrangement joins TRBV9 to TRBJ2-3; 8 nucleotides match TRBD2. Trimming cost V 4 bases and J 3 bases; bases outside gene matches: 10. Looked up from germline, CDR1 is SGDLS and CDR2 is YYNGEE. The CDR3 runs 16 residues. CDR3: CASSSSHAGGTDTQYF. For the CDR3, the DNA is TGTGCCAGCAGCTCCTCCCATGCGGGGGGAACAGATACGCAGTATTTT.

The chain recombines TRBV6-5 with TRBJ2-7; 8 positions match TRBD2. V lost 5 bases, J lost 12 bases, and 15 bases stayed unmatched. The CDR3 is made up of 14 amino acids. Germline V gives CDR1 MNHEY, CDR2 SVGAGI. The CDR3 DNA sequence: TGTGCCAGCAGTCCCGGGGGGGGCGTCGTCGCGCGGTACTTC. Translated: CASSPGGGVVARYF.